The next 30 T cell receptor beta chains were all read from a single sample in a study of T cell responses to AZD1222 COVID-19 vaccine. The data were produced by immunoSEQ multiplex PCR, yet TCRdb's version contains in-frame clones alone and is incomplete. The data show nearly 90,000 clones, approximately 88% seen once. The starting material was peripheral blood, obtained on day 0 of AZD1222 vaccination. The origin of the receptors is an adult in good health.

This clone was found once. The J gene is TRBJ1-5, the V gene TRBV9, with D perhaps matching TRBD1 (6 bases). V lost 4 bases and J 5 bases, leaving 16 bases between the germline ends. This CDR3 contains 15 residues. Per germline, CDR1 SGDLS and CDR2 YYNGEE. The CDR3 bases are TGTGCCAGCAGCCCCCGGGGGGGGGCAGATCAGCCCCAGCATTTT. Its translation: CASSPRGGADQPQHF.

This rearrangement joins TRBV7-9 to TRBJ2-7; D is possibly TRBD2 (5 bases). V lost 1 base to trimming and J lost 4 bases, with 17 bases between them. Germline CDR1 is SEHNR and CDR2 is FQNEAQ (reference sequence). The CDR3 spans 16 residues. CDR3 sequence reads: CASSLVGSEAGYEQYF. CDR3 coding DNA: TGTGCCAGCAGCTTAGTCGGTAGCGAGGCGGGTTACGAGCAGTACTTC.

The chain uses TRBV7-8 and TRBJ2-1; D is tentatively TRBD1 or TRBD2 (6 bases each). This CDR3 contains 16 residues. In germline, CDR1 is SGHVS, CDR2 FQNEAQ. V lost 3 bases and J 2 bases, leaving 14 bases between the germline ends. The CDR3 sequence is CASSFGGGGPYNEQFF. The CDR3 region has the DNA TGTGCCAGCAGCTTTGGCGGAGGGGGGCCCTACAATGAGCAGTTCTTC.

The chain couples TRBV28 to TRBJ1-4; D unclear. Germline-derived CDR1 and CDR2 are MDHEN and SYDVKM. Deletions cut 6 bases from V and 4 bases from J, with 12 bases between. CDR3 length equals 14 residues. In DNA form, the CDR3 reads TGTGCCAGCAGGCAGGTGGGAAATAATGAAAAACTGTTTTTT. It codes for CASRQVGNNEKLFF.

This clone was counted only a few times. V and J are TRBV19 and TRBJ2-1; 11 nucleotides agree with TRBD1. This CDR3 is 16 amino acids long. CDR1 is LNHDA, CDR2 SQIVND, per germline (reference sequence). After removal of 7 bases from V and 2 bases from J, the junction contained 7 bases not matched to a gene. CDR3 sequence (DNA): TGTGCCAGTACCCTAAGGACAGGGGGCACCTACAATGAGCAGTTCTTC. Its protein is CASTLRTGGTYNEQFF.

The chain employs TRBV6-5 and TRBJ2-1; 7 bases are shared with TRBD1. Germline trimming cut 5 bases from V and 7 bases from J; bases unmatched to any gene: 8. CDR1 is MNHEY, CDR2 SVGAGI, per germline. The CDR3 totals 14 residues. The chain's CDR3 is CASSTGTVVNEQFF. In nucleotides, the CDR3 is TGTGCCAGCAGTACCGGGACAGTGGTAAATGAGCAGTTCTTC.

A single count supports this clone. The J gene is TRBJ2-2, the V gene TRBV3-1 (or the pseudogene TRBV3-2); D tentatively reads TRBD1 or TRBD2 (5 bases each). Per germline, CDR1 LGHDT and CDR2 YNNKEL (reference sequence). CDR3 length: 17 residues. Trimming pared 3 bases from V and 4 bases from J, leaving 18 bases between. CDR3 loop: CASSQSRGGDFTGELFF. DNA of the CDR3: TGTGCCAGCAGCCAGTCCCGGGGCGGCGACTTCACCGGGGAGCTGTTTTTT.

The rearrangement joins TRBV30 to TRBJ1-5, with a weak D call TRBD1 (5 bases). Looked up from germline, CDR1 is GTSNPN and CDR2 is SVGIG (reference sequence). Deletions cut 2 bases from V and 2 bases from J, with 16 bases between. This CDR3 contains 16 residues. The CDR3 DNA is TGTGCCTGGAGTTTTCCTGGGGACGCCCGCAATCAGCCCCAGCATTTT. Amino acid sequence: CAWSFPGDARNQPQHF.

The chain uses TRBV5-4 and TRBJ2-5; TRBD1 might be the D (5 bases). The germline CDR1 and CDR2 sequences are SGHNT and YYREEE (reference sequence). The CDR3 length is 12 residues. Trimming removed 4 bases at V and 5 bases at J, with 9 bases between. The CDR3 is CASSPGIETQYF. The CDR3 bases are TGTGCCAGCAGCCCAGGGATCGAGACCCAGTACTTC. Using reference TRBV5-4 and TRBJ2-5 for the parts outside the CDR3, the full variable domain is ETGVTQSPTHLIKTRGQQVTLRCSSQSGHNTVSWYQQALGQGPQFIFQYYREEENGRGNFPPRFSGLQFPNYSSELNVNALELDDSALYLCASSPGIETQYFGPGTRLLVL.

This chain links TRBV2 with TRBJ2-1; 12 nucleotides agree with TRBD2. J was trimmed by 0 bases and V by 6 bases; bases with no gene match: 18. The CDR3 extends over 21 amino acids. Germline V gene lookup returns CDR1 SNHLY and CDR2 FYNNEI. The CDR3 loop reads CASRGNPGLAGLLSSYNEQFF. The CDR3 DNA follows: TGTGCCAGCAGGGGTAATCCCGGACTAGCGGGACTACTTAGCTCCTACAATGAGCAGTTCTTC.

The sample holds one count of this clone. The chain employs TRBV5-1 and TRBJ2-1; D is undetermined. V was cut by 0 bases and J by 8 bases, with 6 bases left in between. The CDR3 sequence is 12 residues long. The germline gives CDR1 SGHRS, CDR2 YFSETQ. The CDR3 nucleotides are TGCGCCAGCAGCTTGGCCCAGGATGAGCAGTTCTTC. Its translation: CASSLAQDEQFF.

V usage is TRBV9 and J usage is TRBJ1-2; 7 bases line up with TRBD1. Germline V gene lookup returns CDR1 SGDLS and CDR2 YYNGEE. There are 14 residues in the CDR3. V lost 4 bases, J lost 5 bases, and 8 bases stayed unmatched. This CDR3 reads CASSPRTGYYGYTF. In nucleotides, the CDR3 is TGTGCCAGCAGCCCCCGGACAGGATATTATGGCTACACCTTC.

In this sample, this clone turned up once. This chain connects TRBV4-2 to TRBJ2-1; D may be TRBD1 (5 bases). Germline CDR1 is LGHNA and CDR2 is YNFKEQ. V lost 1 base and J 6 bases, leaving 16 bases between the germline ends. The CDR3 has 16 amino acids. The CDR3 region is CASSQATVTLFNEQFF. The CDR3 DNA follows: TGTGCCAGCAGCCAAGCGACAGTTACCCTTTTCAATGAGCAGTTCTTC.

J is TRBJ2-7 and V is TRBV19; possibly TRBD2 for D (5 bases). The CDR3 spans 13 residues. CDR1 is LNHDA and CDR2 is SQIVND in the germline V gene (reference sequence). Trimming removed 2 bases from V and 7 bases from J, with 12 bases in between. The CDR3 here is CASSISAGGEQYF. CDR3 nucleotide sequence: TGTGCCAGTAGTATAAGTGCGGGTGGTGAGCAGTACTTC.

This chain uses TRBV24-1 with TRBJ2-7; 8 nucleotides match TRBD1. The germline gives CDR1 KGHDR, CDR2 SFDVKD. CDR3 size: 13 residues. After removal of 4 bases from V and 6 bases from J, the junction contained 4 bases not matched to a gene. The CDR3 DNA reads as TGTGCCACCAGTGAATCCAGGGGGCGCGAGCAGTACTTC. This translates into CATSESRGREQYF.

The chain carries TRBV6-5 and TRBJ2-7; no definite D call. The CDR3 sequence is 12 residues long. V was cut by 6 bases and J by 2 bases, with 8 bases left in between. CDR1 and CDR2 (germline): MNHEY, SVGAGI. CDR3 sequence: CASRDLTYEQYF. DNA for the CDR3: TGTGCCAGCAGGGACCTCACCTACGAGCAGTACTTC.

The chain joins TRBV15 to TRBJ2-3; 13 bases fit TRBD2. Germline assignment: CDR1 LNHNV and CDR2 YYDKDF (reference sequence). The CDR3 has 20 residues. V lost 2 bases to trimming and J lost 2 bases; unmatched junction nucleotides: 13. Written as DNA, the CDR3 is TGTGCCACCAGCAGACCCCGTGGACTAGCGGGAGAGGGGCACACAGATACGCAGTATTTT. It specifies CATSRPRGLAGEGHTDTQYF.

The V call is TRBV6-5, the J call TRBJ2-7; TRBD1 agrees at 7 bases. The CDR3 runs to 14 residues. Per the germline V gene, CDR1 is MNHEY and CDR2 is SVGAGI. Losses at the gene ends were 4 bases for V and 0 bases for J; bases not matched to a gene: 3. The CDR3 DNA reads TGTGCCAGCAGTTTCGACAGGGACTCCTACGAGCAGTACTTC. It codes for CASSFDRDSYEQYF.

The chain employs TRBV5-1 and TRBJ2-1; weak D call: TRBD2 (5 bases). The CDR3 is 14 residues long. Germline lookup yields CDR1 SGHRS and CDR2 YFSETQ. V lost 0 bases and J lost 7, with 11 bases in between. DNA of the CDR3: TGCGCCAGCAGCTTGGCTACGGCGGGTAATGAGCAGTTCTTC. It encodes CASSLATAGNEQFF.

The V and J genes are TRBV28 and TRBJ1-2; TRBD1 matches at 8 bases. Germline V gene lookup returns CDR1 MDHEN and CDR2 SYDVKM. Trimming cost V 2 bases and J 6 bases; bases outside gene matches: 2. The CDR3 extends over 13 amino acids. The CDR3 loop is CASSLQGANGYTF. The CDR3 DNA is TGTGCCAGCAGTTTACAGGGGGCGAATGGCTACACCTTC.

The chain is built from TRBV2 and TRBJ1-5; possible D gene TRBD1, 5 bases. Germline values: CDR1 SNHLY, CDR2 FYNNEI. V was cut by 7 bases and J by 5 bases, with 24 bases left in between. CDR3 size: 17 residues. The CDR3 coding sequence is TGTGCCAGCAAGGGAATAGTGGGATCGACAGCGGATCAGCCCCAGCATTTT. Translated: CASKGIVGSTADQPQHF. Looking up the rest from reference TRBV2 and TRBJ1-5 gives the full variable domain: EPEVTQTPSHQVTQMGQEVILRCVPISNHLYFYWYRQILGQKVEFLVSFYNNEISEKSEIFDDQFSVERPDGSNFTLKIRSTKLEDSAMYFCASKGIVGSTADQPQHFGDGTRLSIL.

The chain employs TRBV29-1 and TRBJ2-7, with a tentative D call TRBD1 (5 bases). The CDR3 is 13 amino acids. Trimming left V 0 bases short and J 2 bases short, with 8 bases between. From germline, CDR1 is SQVTM and CDR2 ANQGSEA. The CDR3, as DNA: TGCAGCGTTGAAGATCCAGGGACCTACGAGCAGTACTTC. This gives the protein CSVEDPGTYEQYF.

The chain links TRBV7-9 to TRBJ2-1; 10 bases are shared with TRBD2. There are 16 residues in the CDR3. V was clipped by 5 bases and J by 2 bases; unmatched bases: 6. Germline assignment: CDR1 SEHNR and CDR2 FQNEAQ (reference sequence). The CDR3 DNA reads TGTGCCAGCAGCCTTACCGGGACTAGCGCCTACAATGAGCAGTTCTTC. It codes for CASSLTGTSAYNEQFF.

This chain connects TRBV11-1 to TRBJ2-5, with D tentatively TRBD1 or TRBD2 (5 bases each). Per germline, CDR1 SGHAT and CDR2 FQDESV (reference sequence). V was cut by 8 bases and J by 1 base, with 11 bases left in between. This CDR3 comprises 13 residues. For the CDR3, the DNA is TGTGCCAGCTCACTTGGGGGCCAAGAGACCCAGTACTTC. Encoded protein: CASSLGGQETQYF.

V is TRBV28 and J is TRBJ2-1; D not resolved. Trimming pared 5 bases from V and 13 bases from J, leaving 12 bases between. This CDR3 region has 11 residues. The germline CDR1 and CDR2 sequences are MDHEN and SYDVKM. The CDR3 DNA sequence: TGTGCCAGCAGTCACACAAAACTCCAGTTCTTC. This translates into CASSHTKLQFF.

The V and J genes are TRBV28 and TRBJ2-7; 7 nucleotides align to TRBD1. The J segment lost 0 bases and the V segment lost 4 bases, leaving 6 bases of the junction unmatched. The CDR3 extends over 15 amino acids. The germline V gene encodes CDR1 MDHEN and CDR2 SYDVKM. In nucleotides, the CDR3 is TGTGCCAGCAGTTCCTACAGGGGAACCTCCTACGAGCAGTACTTC. Translating it yields CASSSYRGTSYEQYF.

This clone was seen only a few times. V gene TRBV6-5 combines with J gene TRBJ1-1, with D possibly matching TRBD1 (5 bases). In germline, CDR1 is MNHEY, CDR2 SVGAGI. The CDR3 length is 15 residues. V dropped 0 bases and J dropped 0 bases, with 8 bases sitting between them. The chain's CDR3 is CASSYSGLMNTEAFF. For the CDR3, the DNA is TGTGCCAGCAGTTACTCGGGACTGATGAACACTGAAGCTTTCTTT.

The rearrangement links TRBV28 to TRBJ1-1; D not certain. CDR1 is MDHEN and CDR2 is SYDVKM in the germline V gene. This CDR3 is 12 amino acids long. V was shortened by 3 bases and J by 7 bases, with 9 bases between the two germline ends. The CDR3 DNA reads as TGTGCCAGCAGTTTGGAGACGGATGAAGCTTTCTTT. This translates into CASSLETDEAFF. Combining the CDR3 with reference TRBV28 and TRBJ1-1 gives the whole variable domain DVKVTQSSRYLVKRTGEKVFLECVQDMDHENMFWYRQDPGLGLRLIYFSYDVKMKEKGDIPEGYSVSREKKERFSLILESASTNQTSMYLCASSLETDEAFFGQGTRLTVV.

The chain couples TRBV4-2 to TRBJ2-2, with 8 bases lining up with TRBD2. This CDR3 comprises 17 residues. V lost 0 bases and J lost 2; bases outside the gene matches: 5. Germline V gives CDR1 LGHNA, CDR2 YNFKEQ. The CDR3 DNA reads as TGTGCCAGCAGCCAAGAGGGAACTAGCGGCAACACCGGGGAGCTGTTTTTT. This codes for CASSQEGTSGNTGELFF.

The J gene is TRBJ2-6, the V gene TRBV14; D is possibly TRBD2 (6 bases). CDR1 is SGHDN, CDR2 FVKESK, per germline. Trimming took 5 bases from V and 0 from J, leaving 14 bases between them. There are 17 residues in the CDR3. As DNA, the CDR3 is TGTGCCAGCAGCTCTACGGGACTTCTCTCTGGGGCCAACGTCCTGACTTTC. Protein product: CASSSTGLLSGANVLTF.